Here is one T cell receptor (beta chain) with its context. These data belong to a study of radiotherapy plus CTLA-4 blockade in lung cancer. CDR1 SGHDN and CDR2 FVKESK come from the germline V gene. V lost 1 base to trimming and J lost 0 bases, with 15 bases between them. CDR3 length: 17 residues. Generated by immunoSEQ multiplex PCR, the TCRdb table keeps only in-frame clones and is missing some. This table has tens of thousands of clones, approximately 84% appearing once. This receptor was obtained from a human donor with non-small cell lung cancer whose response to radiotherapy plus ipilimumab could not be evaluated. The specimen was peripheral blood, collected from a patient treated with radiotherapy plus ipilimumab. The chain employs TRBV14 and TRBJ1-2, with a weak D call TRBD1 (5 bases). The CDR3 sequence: CASSQASGDIPNYGYTF. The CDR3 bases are TGTGCCAGCAGCCAAGCGTCGGGGGATATTCCTAACTATGGCTACACCTTC.